Many counts were recorded for the clone carrying this TCR beta chain. This entry is derived from a study of T cells after yellow fever vaccination. TCRdb itself ran the 5' RACE reads through MiXCR, one entry per CDR3 protein. The sample holds more than 300,000 distinct CDR3 sequences, 3.5% to 4.5% seen once. Germline assignment: CDR1 SGHTA and CDR2 FQGNSA. This CDR3 is 15 amino acids long. V dropped 4 bases and J dropped 10; count of bases not matched to a gene: 8. Sample: PBMCs, taken 15 days after the yellow fever booster vaccination. The genes are TRBV7-2 and TRBJ1-6, with 9 bases lining up with TRBD1. The sequence was collected from a man between 18 and 29 years old who received the YFV17D yellow fever vaccine. For the CDR3, the DNA is TGTGCCAGCAGCTCGACACAGGGGGCAAGATCACCCCTCCACTTT. It specifies CASSSTQGARSPLHF.